The present T cell receptor beta chain was sequenced within a study of blood T cell repertoires in COVID-19. Germline CDR1 MGHDK, CDR2 SYGVNS. V was cut by 6 bases and J by 5 bases, with 19 bases left in between. CDR3 length: 15 residues. Authors' methods: Amplification of reference gene primers was used by the study to estimate nucleated cell counts. TCRdb's table, derived via immunoSEQ multiplex PCR, lists solely in-frame clones and lacks some. The V and J calls and clone size are taken from that table; D and trimming were inferred from the DNA. The repertoire has tens of thousands of clones, over 80% of them found once; the top ten carry more than 5.5%.

The source of this sequence is a woman between 45 and 60 years old with acute or convalescent COVID-19. The specimen was peripheral blood. The gene calls are TRBV25-1 and TRBJ1-1; possibly TRBD1 for D (6 bases). The chain's CDR3 is CASSPPAQGWTEAFF. CDR3 DNA sequence: TGTGCCAGCAGCCCCCCCGCCCAGGGGTGGACTGAAGCTTTCTTT.